This T cell receptor (beta chain) derives from a study of blood T cell repertoires in COVID-19. The protocol was immunoSEQ multiplex PCR, while the TCRdb copy is restricted to in-frame clones and leaves out a portion. The sample lists 200,000 or so clones, 65% to 85% occurring once. V was shortened by 7 bases and J by 1 base, with 10 bases between the two germline ends. CDR1 is SEHNR and CDR2 is FQNEAQ in the germline V gene (reference sequence). The CDR3 runs 13 residues. This chain joins TRBV7-9 and TRBJ1-2, with D uncertain. Sample: PBMCs or T cells enriched from blood (not recorded which). The receptor comes from a woman aged 35 to 49 with acute COVID-19. CDR3: CASTPGSNYGYTF. CDR3 nucleotides: TGTGCCAGCACCCCCGGGAGTAACTATGGCTACACCTTC.